This TCR beta chain is from a study of blood T cell repertoires in COVID-19. Study-wide background: Sources were T cells, B-cell-depleted T cells, or PBMCs; the material itself was cDNA or gDNA.

V was pared by 4 bases and J by 2 bases, with 9 bases between. Germline V gene data show CDR1 as MNHEY and CDR2 as SVGEGT. The CDR3 extends over 13 amino acids. Per the original methods: Quantification of nucleated cells was approximated via reference gene primer amplification. Only in-frame clones appear in the TCRdb table, and some are missing; sequencing was by immunoSEQ multiplex PCR. V and J calls and clone size follow that table, whereas D and trimming were derived from the DNA. Here the sample spans some 31,000 clones, 65% to 90% being singletons. The receptor was isolated from a man older than 75 with active COVID-19. The chain has TRBV6-2 or TRBV6-3 and TRBJ2-7; the D is unclear. The sample comprised peripheral blood. DNA for the CDR3: TGTGCCAGCAGTTTAGGCAGGACCTACGAGCAGTACTTC. Translated, it gives CASSLGRTYEQYF.